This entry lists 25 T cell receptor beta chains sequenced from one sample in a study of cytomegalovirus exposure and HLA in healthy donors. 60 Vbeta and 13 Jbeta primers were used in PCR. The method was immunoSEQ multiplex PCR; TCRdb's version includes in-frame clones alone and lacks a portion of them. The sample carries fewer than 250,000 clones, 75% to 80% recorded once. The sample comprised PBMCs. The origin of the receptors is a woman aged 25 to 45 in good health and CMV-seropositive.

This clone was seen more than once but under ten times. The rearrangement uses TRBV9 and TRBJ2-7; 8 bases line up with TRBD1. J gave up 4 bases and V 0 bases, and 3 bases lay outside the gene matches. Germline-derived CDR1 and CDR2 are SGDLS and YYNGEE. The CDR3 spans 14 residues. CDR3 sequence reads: CASSVANRGYEQYF. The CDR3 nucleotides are TGTGCCAGCAGCGTAGCGAACAGGGGGTACGAGCAGTACTTC. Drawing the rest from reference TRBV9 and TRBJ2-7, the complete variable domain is DSGVTQTPKHLITATGQRVTLRCSPRSGDLSVYWYQQSLDQGLQFLIQYYNGEERAKGNILERFSAQQFPDLHSELNLSSLELGDSALYFCASSVANRGYEQYFGPGTRLTVT.

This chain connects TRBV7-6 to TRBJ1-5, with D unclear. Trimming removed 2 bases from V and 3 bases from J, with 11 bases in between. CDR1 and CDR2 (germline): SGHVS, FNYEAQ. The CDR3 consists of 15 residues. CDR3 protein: CASSLSNGPNQPQHF. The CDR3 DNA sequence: TGTGCCAGCAGCTTATCAAATGGGCCCAATCAGCCCCAGCATTTT.

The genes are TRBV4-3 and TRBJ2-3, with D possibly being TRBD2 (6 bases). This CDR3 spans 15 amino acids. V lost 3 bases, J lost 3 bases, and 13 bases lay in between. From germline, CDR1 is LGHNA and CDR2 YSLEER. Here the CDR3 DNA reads TGCGCCAGCAGCCAGGTTGGGGGGAGGACAGATACGCAGTATTTT. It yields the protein CASSQVGGRTDTQYF.

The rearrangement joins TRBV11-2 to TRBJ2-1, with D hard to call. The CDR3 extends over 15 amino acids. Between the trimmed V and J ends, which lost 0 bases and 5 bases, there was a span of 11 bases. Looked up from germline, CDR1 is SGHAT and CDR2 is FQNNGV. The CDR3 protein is CASSLDPLPNNEQFF. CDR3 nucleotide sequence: TGTGCCAGCAGCTTAGACCCCTTGCCTAACAATGAGCAGTTCTTC. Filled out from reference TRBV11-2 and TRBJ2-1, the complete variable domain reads EAGVAQSPRYKIIEKRQSVAFWCNPISGHATLYWYQQILGQGPKLLIQFQNNGVVDDSQLPKDRFSAERLKGVDSTLKIQPAKLEDSAVYLCASSLDPLPNNEQFFGPGTRLTVL.

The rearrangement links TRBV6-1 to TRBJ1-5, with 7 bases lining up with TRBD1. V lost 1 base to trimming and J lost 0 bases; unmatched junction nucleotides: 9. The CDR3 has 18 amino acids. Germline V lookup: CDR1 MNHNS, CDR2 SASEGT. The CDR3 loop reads CASSEGLWTGPSNQPQHF. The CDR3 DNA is TGTGCCAGCAGTGAAGGGTTGTGGACAGGACCTAGCAATCAGCCCCAGCATTTT.

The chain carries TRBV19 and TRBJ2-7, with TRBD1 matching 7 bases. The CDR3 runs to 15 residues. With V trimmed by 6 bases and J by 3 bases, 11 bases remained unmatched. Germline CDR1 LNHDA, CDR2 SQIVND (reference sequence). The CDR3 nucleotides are TGTGCCAGTAGCGACACCGGGACAGTAGACTACGAGCAGTACTTC. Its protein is CASSDTGTVDYEQYF.

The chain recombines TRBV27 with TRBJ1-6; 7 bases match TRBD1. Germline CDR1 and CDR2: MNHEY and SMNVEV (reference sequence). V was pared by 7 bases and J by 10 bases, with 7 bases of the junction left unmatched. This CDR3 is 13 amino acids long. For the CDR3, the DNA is TGTGCCAGCACCCTTTTAGGGGGCTCACCCCTCCACTTT. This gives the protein CASTLLGGSPLHF.

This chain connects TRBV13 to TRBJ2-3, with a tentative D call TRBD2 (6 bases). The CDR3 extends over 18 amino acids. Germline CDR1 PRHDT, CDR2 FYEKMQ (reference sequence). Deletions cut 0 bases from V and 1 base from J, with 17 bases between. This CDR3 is CASSLGPMGRGRTDTQYF. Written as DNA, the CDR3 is TGTGCCAGCAGCTTAGGGCCCATGGGGCGGGGACGCACAGATACGCAGTATTTT.

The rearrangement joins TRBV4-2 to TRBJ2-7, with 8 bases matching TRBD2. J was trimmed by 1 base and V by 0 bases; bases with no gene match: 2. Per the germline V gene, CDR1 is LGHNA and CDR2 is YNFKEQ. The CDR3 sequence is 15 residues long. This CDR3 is CASSQESSGSYEQYF. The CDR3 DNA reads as TGTGCCAGCAGCCAAGAGTCTAGCGGGTCCTACGAGCAGTACTTC.

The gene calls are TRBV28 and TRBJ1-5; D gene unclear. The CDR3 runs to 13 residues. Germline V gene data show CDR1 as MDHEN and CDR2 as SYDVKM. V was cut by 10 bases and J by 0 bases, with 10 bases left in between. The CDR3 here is CATGKFSNQPQHF. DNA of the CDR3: TGTGCCACGGGGAAATTTAGCAATCAGCCCCAGCATTTT.

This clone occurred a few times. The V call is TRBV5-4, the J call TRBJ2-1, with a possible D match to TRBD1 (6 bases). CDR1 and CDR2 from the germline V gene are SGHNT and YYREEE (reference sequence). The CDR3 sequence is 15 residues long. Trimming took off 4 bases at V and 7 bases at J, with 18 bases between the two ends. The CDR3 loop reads CASSPSGTLQNEQFF. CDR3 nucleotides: TGTGCCAGCAGCCCCTCGGGGACATTGCAGAATGAGCAGTTCTTC.

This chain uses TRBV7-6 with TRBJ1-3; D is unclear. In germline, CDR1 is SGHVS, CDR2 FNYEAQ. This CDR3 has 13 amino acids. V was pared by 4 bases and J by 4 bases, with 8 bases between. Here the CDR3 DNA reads TGTGCCAGCAGCTCGGGGTCGGGAAACACCATATATTTT. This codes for CASSSGSGNTIYF.

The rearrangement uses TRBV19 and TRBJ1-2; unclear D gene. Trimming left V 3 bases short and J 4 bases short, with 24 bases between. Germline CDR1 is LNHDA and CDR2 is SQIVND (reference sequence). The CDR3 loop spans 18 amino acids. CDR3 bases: TGTGCCAGTAGTATGCCATCGGACGCGATACAAGCGGGCTATGGCTACACCTTC. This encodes CASSMPSDAIQAGYGYTF.

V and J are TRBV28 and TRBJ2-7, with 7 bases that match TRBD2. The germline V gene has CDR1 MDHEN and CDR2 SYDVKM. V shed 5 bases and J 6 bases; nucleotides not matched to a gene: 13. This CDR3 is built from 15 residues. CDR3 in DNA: TGTGCCAGCAGTCCCACCCCCGGGAGGATCGGCGAGCAGTACTTC. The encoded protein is CASSPTPGRIGEQYF.

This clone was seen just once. The CDR3 protein is CASSSGLAGYEQYF. CDR3 coding DNA: TGTGCCAGCAGCTCGGGACTAGCTGGCTACGAGCAGTACTTC. The chain carries TRBV11-3 and TRBJ2-7, with 9 bases identical to TRBD2. The junction had 4 bases not matched to a gene; V was cut back by 4 bases and J by 3 bases. The germline V gene encodes CDR1 SGHNT and CDR2 YENEEA. CDR3 size: 14 residues. Using reference TRBV11-3 and TRBJ2-7 for the parts outside the CDR3, the full variable domain is EAGVVQSPRYKIIEKKQPVAFWCNPISGHNTLYWYLQNLGQGPELLIRYENEEAVDDSQLPKDRFSAERLKGVDSTLKIQPAELGDSAVYLCASSSGLAGYEQYFGPGTRLTVT.

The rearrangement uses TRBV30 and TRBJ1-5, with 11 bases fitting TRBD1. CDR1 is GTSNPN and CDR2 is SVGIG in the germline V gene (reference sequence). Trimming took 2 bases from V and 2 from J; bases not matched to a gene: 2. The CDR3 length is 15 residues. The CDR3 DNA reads TGTGCCTGGAGTAAGGACAGGGGGCGCAATCAGCCCCAGCATTTT. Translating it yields CAWSKDRGRNQPQHF.

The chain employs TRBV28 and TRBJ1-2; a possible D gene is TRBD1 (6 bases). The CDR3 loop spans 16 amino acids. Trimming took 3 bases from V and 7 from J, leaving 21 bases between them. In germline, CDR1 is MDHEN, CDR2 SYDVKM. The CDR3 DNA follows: TGTGCCAGCAGTTTTGATCGAGGGGGGGTAGGGGTTGGCTACACCTTC. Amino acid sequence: CASSFDRGGVGVGYTF.

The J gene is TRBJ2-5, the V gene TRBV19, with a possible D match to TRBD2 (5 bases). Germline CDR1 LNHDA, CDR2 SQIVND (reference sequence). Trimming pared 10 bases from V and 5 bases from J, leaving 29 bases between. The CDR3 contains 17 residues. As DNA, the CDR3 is TGTGCCACCTCGACCCCCCACTCACTAGGACTCGGGGAGACCCAGTACTTC. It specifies CATSTPHSLGLGETQYF.

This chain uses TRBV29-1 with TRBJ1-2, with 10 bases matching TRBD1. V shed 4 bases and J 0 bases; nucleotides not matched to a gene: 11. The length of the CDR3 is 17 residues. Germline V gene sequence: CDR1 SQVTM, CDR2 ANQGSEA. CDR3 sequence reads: CSVVGGQGKRANYGYTF. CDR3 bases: TGCAGCGTTGTAGGGGGACAGGGGAAAAGGGCTAACTATGGCTACACCTTC.

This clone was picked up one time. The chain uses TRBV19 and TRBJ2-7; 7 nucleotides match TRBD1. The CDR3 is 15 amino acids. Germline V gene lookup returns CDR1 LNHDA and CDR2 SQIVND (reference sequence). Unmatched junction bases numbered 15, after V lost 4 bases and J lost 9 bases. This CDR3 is CASSKMGQTFGRQYF. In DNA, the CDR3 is TGTGCCAGTAGTAAAATGGGACAGACTTTTGGACGGCAGTACTTC.

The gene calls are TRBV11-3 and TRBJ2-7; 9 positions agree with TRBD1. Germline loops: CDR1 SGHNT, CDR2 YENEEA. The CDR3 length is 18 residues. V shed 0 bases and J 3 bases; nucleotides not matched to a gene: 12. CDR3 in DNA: TGTGCCAGCAGCTTAGACTGGGCCATGGGGACAGGGAACTACGAGCAGTACTTC. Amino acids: CASSLDWAMGTGNYEQYF.

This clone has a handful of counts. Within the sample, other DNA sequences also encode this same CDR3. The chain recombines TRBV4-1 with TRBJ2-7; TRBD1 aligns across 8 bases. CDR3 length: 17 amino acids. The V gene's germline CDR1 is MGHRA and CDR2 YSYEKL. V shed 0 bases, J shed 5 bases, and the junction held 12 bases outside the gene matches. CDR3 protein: CASSQEPETGELHEQYF. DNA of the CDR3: TGCGCCAGCAGCCAAGAACCCGAGACAGGGGAGCTCCACGAGCAGTACTTC.

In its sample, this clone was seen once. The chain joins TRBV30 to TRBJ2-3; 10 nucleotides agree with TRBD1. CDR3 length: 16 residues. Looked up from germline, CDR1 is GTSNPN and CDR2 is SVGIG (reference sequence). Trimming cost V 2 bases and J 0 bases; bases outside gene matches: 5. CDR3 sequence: CAWSSGTGASTDTQYF. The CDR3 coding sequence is TGTGCCTGGAGTAGCGGGACAGGGGCGAGCACAGATACGCAGTATTTT.

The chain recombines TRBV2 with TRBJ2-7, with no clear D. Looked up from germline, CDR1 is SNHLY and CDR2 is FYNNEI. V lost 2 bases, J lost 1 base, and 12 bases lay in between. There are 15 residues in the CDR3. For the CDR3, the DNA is TGTGCCAGCAGTGAACCTGGCTGGCAGTCCTACGAGCAGTACTTC. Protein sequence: CASSEPGWQSYEQYF.

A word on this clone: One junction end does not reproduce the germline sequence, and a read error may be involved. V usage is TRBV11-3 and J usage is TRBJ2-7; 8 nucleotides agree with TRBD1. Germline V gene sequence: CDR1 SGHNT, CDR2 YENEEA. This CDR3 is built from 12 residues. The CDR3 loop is CASSWGTGPLNF. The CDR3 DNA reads TGTGCCAGCAGCTGGGGGACAGGACCCCTGAACTTC. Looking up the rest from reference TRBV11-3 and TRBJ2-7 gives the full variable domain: EAGVVQSPRYKIIEKKQPVAFWCNPISGHNTLYWYLQNLGQGPELLIRYENEEAVDDSQLPKDRFSAERLKGVDSTLKIQPAELGDSAVYLCASSWGTGPLNFGPGTRLTVT.